This TCR beta chain was captured by sequencing in a study of cytomegalovirus exposure and HLA in healthy donors. Study results and caveats: Later analysis identified a missense DCLRE1C variant that was linked to TCR beta V- and J-gene trimming. Presence/absence analyses rested on an assumption that sequencing depth was roughly uniform across donors. The majority of CMV-associated TCR beta chains were reported as apparently HLA-restricted in a later analysis.

The CDR3 consists of 13 residues. With 5 bases removed from V and 4 bases from J, the gap between germline ends came to 11 bases. CDR1 is MDHEN, CDR2 SYDVKM, per germline. The study ran its PCR with 60 Vbeta and 13 Jbeta primers. The protocol was immunoSEQ multiplex PCR, while the TCRdb copy is restricted to in-frame clones and leaves out a portion. This sample's table reports approximately 120,000 clones. With regard to this clone: What it recognizes is unknown.

J is TRBJ1-2 and V is TRBV28; maybe TRBD1 (5 bases). The receptor was isolated from a man aged 40-50 years in good health and CMV-seronegative. The specimen sequenced was PBMCs. In DNA form, the CDR3 reads TGTGCCAGCAGTGCAGGGTGGGGCTATGGCTACACCTTC. This codes for CASSAGWGYGYTF.